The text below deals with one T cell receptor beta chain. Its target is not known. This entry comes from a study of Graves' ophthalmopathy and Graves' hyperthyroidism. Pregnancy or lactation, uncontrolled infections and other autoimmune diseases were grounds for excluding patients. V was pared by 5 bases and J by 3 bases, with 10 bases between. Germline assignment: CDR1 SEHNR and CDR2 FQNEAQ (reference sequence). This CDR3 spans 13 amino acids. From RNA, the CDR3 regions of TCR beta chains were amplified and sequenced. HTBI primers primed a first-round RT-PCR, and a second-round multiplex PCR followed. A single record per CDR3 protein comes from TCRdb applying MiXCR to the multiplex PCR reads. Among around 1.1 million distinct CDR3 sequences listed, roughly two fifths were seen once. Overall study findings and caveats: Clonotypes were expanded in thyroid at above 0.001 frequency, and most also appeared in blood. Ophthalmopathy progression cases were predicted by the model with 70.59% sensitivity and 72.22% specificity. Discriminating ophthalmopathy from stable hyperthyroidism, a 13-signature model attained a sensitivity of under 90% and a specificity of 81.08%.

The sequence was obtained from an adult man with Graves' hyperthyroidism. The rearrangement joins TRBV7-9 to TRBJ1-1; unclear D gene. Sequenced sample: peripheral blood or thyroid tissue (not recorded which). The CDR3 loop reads CASSQTSYTEAFF. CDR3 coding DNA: TGTGCCAGCAGCCAAACTAGTTACACTGAAGCTTTCTTT.